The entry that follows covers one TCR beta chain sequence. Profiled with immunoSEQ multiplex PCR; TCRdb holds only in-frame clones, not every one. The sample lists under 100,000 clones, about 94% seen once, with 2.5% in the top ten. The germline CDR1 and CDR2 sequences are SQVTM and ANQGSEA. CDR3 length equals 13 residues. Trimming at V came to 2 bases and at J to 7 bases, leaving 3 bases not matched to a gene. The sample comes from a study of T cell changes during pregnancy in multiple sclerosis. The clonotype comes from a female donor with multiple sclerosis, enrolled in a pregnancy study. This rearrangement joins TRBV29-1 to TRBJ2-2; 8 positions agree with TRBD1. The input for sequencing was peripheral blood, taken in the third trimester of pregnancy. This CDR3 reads CSVEQGAVGELFF. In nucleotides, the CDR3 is TGCAGCGTTGAACAGGGGGCGGTCGGGGAGCTGTTTTTT.